This T cell receptor (beta chain) was obtained from a study of radiotherapy plus CTLA-4 blockade in lung cancer. Study background: Objective response was observed in roughly a sixth of patients, and disease control in 30% to 40%.

The count of this clone is one. What it binds is unknown. Chemo-refractory metastatic non-small-cell lung cancer patients underwent focal radiation alongside CTLA-4 blockade with ipilimumab. Notes on the study in general: Clones of tumor-derived TCRs expanded in blood after radiotherapy plus ipilimumab.

Germline CDR1 reads SQVTM; CDR2 reads ANQGSEA. There are 13 residues in the CDR3. Trimming shortened V by 6 bases and J by 3 bases, and 15 bases separated the two germline ends. Sequencing used immunoSEQ multiplex PCR; TCRdb keeps in-frame clones, though not all of them. The sample has more than 75,000 clones; around 79% are singletons. Here the sequenced sample was peripheral blood, taken from a patient treated with radiotherapy plus ipilimumab. This sequence was found in a human donor with non-small cell lung cancer who had a partial response to radiotherapy plus ipilimumab. Some clones in this sample may be carry-over from other donors' samples. The chain recombines TRBV29-1 with TRBJ2-7; possibly TRBD1 for D (6 bases). The CDR3 here is CSVSTGTGYEQYF. The CDR3 nucleotides read TGCAGCGTGAGTACAGGGACGGGCTACGAGCAGTACTTC.